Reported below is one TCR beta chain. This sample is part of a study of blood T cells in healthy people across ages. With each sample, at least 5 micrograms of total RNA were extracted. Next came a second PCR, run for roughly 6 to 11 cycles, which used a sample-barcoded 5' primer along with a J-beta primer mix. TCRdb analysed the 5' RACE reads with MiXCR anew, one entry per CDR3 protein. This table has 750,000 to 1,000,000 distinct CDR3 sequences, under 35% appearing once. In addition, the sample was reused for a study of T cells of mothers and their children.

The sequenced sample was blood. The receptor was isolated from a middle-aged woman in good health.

The CDR3 reads CASSHPPWGGGEKLFF. In nucleotides, the CDR3 is TGCGCCAGCAGCCATCCTCCCTGGGGGGGCGGGGAAAAACTGTTTTTT. The chain joins TRBV4-1 to TRBJ1-4; D perhaps matches TRBD1 (6 bases). The germline gives CDR1 MGHRA, CDR2 YSYEKL. Trimming pared 3 bases from V and 8 bases from J, leaving 19 bases between. CDR3 length equals 16 residues.